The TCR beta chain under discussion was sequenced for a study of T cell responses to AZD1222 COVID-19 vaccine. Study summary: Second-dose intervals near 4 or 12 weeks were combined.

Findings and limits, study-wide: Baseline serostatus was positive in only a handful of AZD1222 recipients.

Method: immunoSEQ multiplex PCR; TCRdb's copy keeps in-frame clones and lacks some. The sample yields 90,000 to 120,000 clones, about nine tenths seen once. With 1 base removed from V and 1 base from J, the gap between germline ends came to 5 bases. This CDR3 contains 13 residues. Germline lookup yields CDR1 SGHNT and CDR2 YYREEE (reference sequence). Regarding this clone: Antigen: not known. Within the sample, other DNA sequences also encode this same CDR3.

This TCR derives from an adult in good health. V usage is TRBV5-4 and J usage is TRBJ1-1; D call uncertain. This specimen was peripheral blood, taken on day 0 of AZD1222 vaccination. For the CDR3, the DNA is TGTGCCAGCAGCTTGCCGAAGAACACTGAAGCTTTCTTT. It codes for CASSLPKNTEAFF.